This T cell receptor (beta chain) was documented in a study of CD8 T cells in ankylosing spondylitis. General study results and limits: Previous work reported some of these motif variants in the synovial fluid and blood of reactive arthritis. Blood of patients with ankylosing spondylitis appeared to be characterized by a TCR beta motif of several highly homologous variants. As reported, disease-linked clones showed significant enrichment in matched ankylosing spondylitis synovial fluid. Those disease-linked clones were CD8+; they were also relatively rare in peripheral blood.

As regards this clonotype: Its specificity is not known.

A single record per CDR3 protein comes from TCRdb applying MiXCR to the 5' RACE reads. The sample carries more than 600,000 distinct CDR3 sequences, 15% to 20% recorded once. The CDR3 has 16 amino acids. In germline, CDR1 is DFQATT, CDR2 SNEGSKA (reference sequence). Trimming took 3 bases from V and 0 from J; bases not matched to a gene: 6. The sequencing sample was made of blood, either unsorted or a sorted T cell fraction (not recorded which). The sequence was obtained from a male donor with ankylosing spondylitis. The chain is built from TRBV20-1 and TRBJ2-1, with 9 nucleotides matching TRBD2. The CDR3 region has the DNA TGCAGTGCTAGCTCTAGCGGGGTCAGCTCCTACAATGAGCAGTTCTTC. The encoded protein is CSASSSGVSSYNEQFF.